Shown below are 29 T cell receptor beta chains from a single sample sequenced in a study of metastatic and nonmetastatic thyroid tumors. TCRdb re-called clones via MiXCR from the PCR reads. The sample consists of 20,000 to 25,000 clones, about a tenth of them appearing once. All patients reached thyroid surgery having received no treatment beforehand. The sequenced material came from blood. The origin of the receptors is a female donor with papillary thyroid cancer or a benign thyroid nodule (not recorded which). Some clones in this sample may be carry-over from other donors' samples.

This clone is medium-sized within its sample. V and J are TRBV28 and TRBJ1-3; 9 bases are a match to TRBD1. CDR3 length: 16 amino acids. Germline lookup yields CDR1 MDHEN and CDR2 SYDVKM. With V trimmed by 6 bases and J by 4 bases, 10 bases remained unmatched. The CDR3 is CASSPAGQGSGNTIYF. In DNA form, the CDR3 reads TGTGCCAGCAGCCCGGCGGGACAGGGCTCAGGAAACACCATATATTTT.

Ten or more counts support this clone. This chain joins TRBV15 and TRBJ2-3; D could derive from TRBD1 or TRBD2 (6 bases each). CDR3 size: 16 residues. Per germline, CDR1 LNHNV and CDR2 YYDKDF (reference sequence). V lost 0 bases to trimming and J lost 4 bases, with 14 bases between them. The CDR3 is CATSRDRAGGPDTQYF. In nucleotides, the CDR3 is TGTGCCACCAGCAGAGATCGCGCCGGGGGCCCAGATACGCAGTATTTT. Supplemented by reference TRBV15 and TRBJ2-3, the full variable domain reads DAMVIQNPRYQVTQFGKPVTLSCSQTLNHNVMYWYQQKSSQAPKLLFHYYDKDFNNEADTPDNFQSRRPNTSFCFLDIRSPGLGDTAMYLCATSRDRAGGPDTQYFGPGTRLTVL.

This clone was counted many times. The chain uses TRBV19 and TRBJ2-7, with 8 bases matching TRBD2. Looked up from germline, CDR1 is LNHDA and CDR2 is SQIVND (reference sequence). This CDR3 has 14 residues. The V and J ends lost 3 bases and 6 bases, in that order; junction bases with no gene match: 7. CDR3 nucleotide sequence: TGTGCCAGTAGTATCTCGGGAGGGCCTAGCGAGCAGTACTTC. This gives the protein CASSISGGPSEQYF.

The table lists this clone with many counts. CDR3 loop: CASSPGDRQFF. The CDR3 DNA is TGTGCCAGCAGCCCGGGGGACCGCCAGTTCTTC. This rearrangement joins TRBV7-3 to TRBJ2-1, with a tentative D call TRBD2 (6 bases). The CDR3 runs to 11 residues. V was trimmed by 5 bases and J by 13 bases, leaving 12 bases between them. The germline CDR1 and CDR2 sequences are SGHTA and FQGTGA.

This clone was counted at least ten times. CDR3 bases: TGTGCCAGCAGCACAGAGGGGGGTAGGGGGCAGCCCCAGCATTTT. This translates into CASSTEGGRGQPQHF. The chain couples TRBV11-2 to TRBJ1-5; the D gene is possibly TRBD1 (6 bases). This CDR3 contains 15 residues. Germline V CDR1 and CDR2: SGHAT, FQNNGV. V lost 5 bases and J lost 7, with 18 bases in between.

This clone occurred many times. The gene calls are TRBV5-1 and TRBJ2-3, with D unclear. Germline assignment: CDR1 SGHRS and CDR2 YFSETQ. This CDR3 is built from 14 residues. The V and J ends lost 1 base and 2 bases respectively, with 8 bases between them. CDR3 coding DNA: TGCGCCAGCAGCTTGTTTAGGAACACAGATACGCAGTATTTT. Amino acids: CASSLFRNTDTQYF.

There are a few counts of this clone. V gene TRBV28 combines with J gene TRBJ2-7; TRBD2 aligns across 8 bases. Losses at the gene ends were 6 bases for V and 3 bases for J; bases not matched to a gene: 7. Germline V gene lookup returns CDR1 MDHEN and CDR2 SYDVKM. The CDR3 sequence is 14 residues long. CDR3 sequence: CASSQAGADYEQYF. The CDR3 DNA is TGTGCCAGCAGCCAAGCGGGAGCAGACTACGAGCAGTACTTC.

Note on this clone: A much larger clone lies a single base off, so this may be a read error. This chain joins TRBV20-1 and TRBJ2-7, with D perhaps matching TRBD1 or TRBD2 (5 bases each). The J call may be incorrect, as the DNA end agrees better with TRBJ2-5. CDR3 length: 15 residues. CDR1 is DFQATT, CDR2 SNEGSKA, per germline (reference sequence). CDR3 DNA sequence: TGCAGTGCTAGAGATGGCGGCGGGTCAGGGGAGACCCAGTACTTC. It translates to CSARDGGGSGETQYF.

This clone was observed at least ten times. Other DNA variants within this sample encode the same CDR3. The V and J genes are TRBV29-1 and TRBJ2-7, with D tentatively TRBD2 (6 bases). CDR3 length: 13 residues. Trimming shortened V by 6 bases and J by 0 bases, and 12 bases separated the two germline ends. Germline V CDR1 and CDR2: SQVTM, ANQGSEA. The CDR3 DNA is TGCAGCGTCGTAATGGGACTCTCCTACGAGCAGTACTTC. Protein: CSVVMGLSYEQYF.

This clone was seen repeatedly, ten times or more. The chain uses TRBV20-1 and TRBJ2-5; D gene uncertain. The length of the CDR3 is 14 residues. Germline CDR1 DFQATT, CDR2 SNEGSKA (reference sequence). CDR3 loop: CSPSSPDEQETQYF. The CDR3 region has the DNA TGCAGCCCCTCCTCCCCCGATGAACAAGAGACCCAGTACTTC.

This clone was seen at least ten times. CDR3 bases: TGTGCCACCAGCGCCGAAGGCGTACGAAGCGGGAGTAGGAGCGAGCAGTACTTC. Translating it yields CATSAEGVRSGSRSEQYF. V and J are TRBV24-1 and TRBJ2-7; TRBD2 matches 8 bases. The germline gives CDR1 KGHDR, CDR2 SFDVKD. The CDR3 runs 18 residues. Losses at the gene ends were 7 bases for V and 6 bases for J; bases not matched to a gene: 22.

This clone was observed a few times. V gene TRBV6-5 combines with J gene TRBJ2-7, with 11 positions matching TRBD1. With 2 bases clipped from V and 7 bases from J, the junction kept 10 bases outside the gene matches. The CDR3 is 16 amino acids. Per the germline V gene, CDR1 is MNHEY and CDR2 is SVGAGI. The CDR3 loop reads CASSYPRTGGRNEQYV. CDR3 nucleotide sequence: TGTGCCAGCAGTTACCCCCGGACAGGGGGCAGAAATGAGCAGTACGTC.

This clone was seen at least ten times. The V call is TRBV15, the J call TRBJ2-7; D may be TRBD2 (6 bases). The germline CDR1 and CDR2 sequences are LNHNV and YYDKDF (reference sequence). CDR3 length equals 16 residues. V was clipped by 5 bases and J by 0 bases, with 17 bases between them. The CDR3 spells CATSADRDFPSYEQYF. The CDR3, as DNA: TGTGCCACCAGCGCCGACCGGGACTTTCCCTCCTACGAGCAGTACTTC. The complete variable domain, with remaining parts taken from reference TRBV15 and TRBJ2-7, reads DAMVIQNPRYQVTQFGKPVTLSCSQTLNHNVMYWYQQKSSQAPKLLFHYYDKDFNNEADTPDNFQSRRPNTSFCFLDIRSPGLGDTAMYLCATSADRDFPSYEQYFGPGTRLTVT.

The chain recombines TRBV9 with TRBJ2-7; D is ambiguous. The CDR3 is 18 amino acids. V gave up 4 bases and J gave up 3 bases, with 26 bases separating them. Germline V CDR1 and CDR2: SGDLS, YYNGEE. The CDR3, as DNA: TGTGCCAGCAGCCCTACGCCCTTTGCGGTAGGGCAATTCTACGAGCAGTACTTC. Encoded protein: CASSPTPFAVGQFYEQYF.

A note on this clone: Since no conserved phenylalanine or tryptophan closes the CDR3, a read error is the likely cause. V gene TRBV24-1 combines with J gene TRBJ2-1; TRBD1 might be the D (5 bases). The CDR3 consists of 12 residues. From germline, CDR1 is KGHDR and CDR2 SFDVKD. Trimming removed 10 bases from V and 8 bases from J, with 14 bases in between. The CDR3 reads CATRDSLHEQFL. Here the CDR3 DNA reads TGTGCCACAAGAGACAGTCTGCATGAGCAGTTCCTC.

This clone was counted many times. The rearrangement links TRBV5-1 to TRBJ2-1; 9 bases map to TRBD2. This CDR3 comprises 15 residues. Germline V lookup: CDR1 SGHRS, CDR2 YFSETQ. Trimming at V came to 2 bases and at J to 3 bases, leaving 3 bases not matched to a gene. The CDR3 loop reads CASSLAGGVYNEQFF. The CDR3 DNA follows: TGCGCCAGCAGCTTAGCGGGAGGAGTCTACAATGAGCAGTTCTTC.

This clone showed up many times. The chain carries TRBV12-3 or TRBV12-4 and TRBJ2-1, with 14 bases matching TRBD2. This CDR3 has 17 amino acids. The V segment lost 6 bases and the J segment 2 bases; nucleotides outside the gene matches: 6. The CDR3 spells CASRETSGRAAYNEQFF. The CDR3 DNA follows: TGTGCCAGCAGGGAGACTAGCGGGAGGGCCGCCTACAATGAGCAGTTCTTC.

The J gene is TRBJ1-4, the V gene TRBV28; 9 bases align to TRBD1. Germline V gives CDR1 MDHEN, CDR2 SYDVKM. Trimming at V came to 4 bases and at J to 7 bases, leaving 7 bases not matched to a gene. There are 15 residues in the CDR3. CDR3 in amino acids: CASSSGQGKGEKLFF. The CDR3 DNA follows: TGTGCCAGCAGTTCAGGACAGGGGAAGGGTGAAAAACTGTTTTTT.

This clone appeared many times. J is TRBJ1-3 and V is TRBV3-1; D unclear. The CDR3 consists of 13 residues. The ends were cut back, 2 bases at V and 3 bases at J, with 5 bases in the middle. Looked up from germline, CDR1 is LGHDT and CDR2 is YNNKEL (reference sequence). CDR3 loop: CASSQLDGNTIYF. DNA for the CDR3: TGTGCCAGCAGCCAATTAGATGGAAACACCATATATTTT. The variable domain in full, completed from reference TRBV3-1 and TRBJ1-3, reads DTAVSQTPKYLVTQMGNDKSIKCEQNLGHDTMYWYKQDSKKFLKIMFSYNNKELIINETVPNRFSPKSPDKAHLNLHINSLELGDSAVYFCASSQLDGNTIYFGEGSWLTVV.

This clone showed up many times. CDR3 amino acids: CAELWGPGNQPQHF. CDR3 DNA: TGTGCCGAACTGTGGGGCCCGGGGAATCAGCCCCAGCATTTT. The V and J genes are TRBV19 and TRBJ1-5; a possible D gene is TRBD1 (5 bases). This CDR3 spans 14 amino acids. The V gene's germline CDR1 is LNHDA and CDR2 SQIVND (reference sequence). V shed 11 bases and J shed 4 bases, with 18 bases lying between them.

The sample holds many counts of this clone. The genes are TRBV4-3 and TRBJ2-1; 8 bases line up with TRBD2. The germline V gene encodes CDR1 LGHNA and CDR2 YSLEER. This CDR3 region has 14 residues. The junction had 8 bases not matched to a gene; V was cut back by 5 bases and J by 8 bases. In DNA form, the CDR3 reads TGCGCCAGCAGCAAAGCGGGACTAGTCGATGAGCAGTTCTTC. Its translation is CASSKAGLVDEQFF.

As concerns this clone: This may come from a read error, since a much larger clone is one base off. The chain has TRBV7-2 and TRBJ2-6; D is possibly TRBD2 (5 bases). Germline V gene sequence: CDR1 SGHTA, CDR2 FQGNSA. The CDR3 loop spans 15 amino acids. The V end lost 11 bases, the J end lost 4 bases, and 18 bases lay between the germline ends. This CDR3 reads CAGTFGVRGANVLTF. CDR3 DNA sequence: TGTGCCGGCACCTTCGGGGTGAGAGGGGCCAACGTCCTGACTTTC.

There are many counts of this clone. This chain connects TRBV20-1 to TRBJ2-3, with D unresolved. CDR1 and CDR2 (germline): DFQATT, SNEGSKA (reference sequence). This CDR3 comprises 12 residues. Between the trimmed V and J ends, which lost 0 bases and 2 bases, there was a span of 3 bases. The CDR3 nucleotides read TGCAGTGCTAGAGAAACCACAGATACGCAGTATTTT. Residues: CSARETTDTQYF.

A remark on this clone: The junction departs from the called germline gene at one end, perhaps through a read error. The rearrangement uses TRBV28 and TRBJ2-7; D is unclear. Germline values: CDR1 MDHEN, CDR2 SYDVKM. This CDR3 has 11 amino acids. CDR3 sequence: CASSFIYDQYF. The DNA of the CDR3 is TGTGCCAGCAGTTTCATCTACGATCAGTACTTC. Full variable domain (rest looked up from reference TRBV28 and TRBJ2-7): DVKVTQSSRYLVKRTGEKVFLECVQDMDHENMFWYRQDPGLGLRLIYFSYDVKMKEKGDIPEGYSVSREKKERFSLILESASTNQTSMYLCASSFIYDQYFGPGTRLTVT.

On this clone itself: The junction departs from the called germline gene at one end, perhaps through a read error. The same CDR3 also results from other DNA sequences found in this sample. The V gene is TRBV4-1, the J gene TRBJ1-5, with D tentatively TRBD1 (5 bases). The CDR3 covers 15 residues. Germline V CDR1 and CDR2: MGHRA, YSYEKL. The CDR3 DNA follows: TGCGCCAGCAGTCAAGTTCAGGGTGGCAATCAGCCACAGCATTTT. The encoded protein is CASSQVQGGNQPQHF.

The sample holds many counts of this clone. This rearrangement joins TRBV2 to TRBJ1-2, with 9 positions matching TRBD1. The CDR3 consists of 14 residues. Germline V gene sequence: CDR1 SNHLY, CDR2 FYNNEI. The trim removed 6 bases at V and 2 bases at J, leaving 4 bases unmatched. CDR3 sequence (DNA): TGTGCCAGCAGAGCCGGGACAGGGAACTATGGCTACACCTTC. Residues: CASRAGTGNYGYTF.

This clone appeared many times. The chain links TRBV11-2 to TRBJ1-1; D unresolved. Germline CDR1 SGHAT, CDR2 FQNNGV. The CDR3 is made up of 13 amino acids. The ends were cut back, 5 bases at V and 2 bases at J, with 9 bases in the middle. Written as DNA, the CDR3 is TGTGCCAGCAGCCCGACGTCCAACACTGAAGCTTTCTTT. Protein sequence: CASSPTSNTEAFF.

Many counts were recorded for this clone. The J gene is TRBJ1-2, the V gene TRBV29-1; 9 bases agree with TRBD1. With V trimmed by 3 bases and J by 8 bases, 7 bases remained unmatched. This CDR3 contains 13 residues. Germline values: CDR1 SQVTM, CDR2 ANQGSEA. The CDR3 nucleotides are TGCAGCGTTGAGTCCGTAACAGGGGGCGGCTACACCTTC. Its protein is CSVESVTGGGYTF.

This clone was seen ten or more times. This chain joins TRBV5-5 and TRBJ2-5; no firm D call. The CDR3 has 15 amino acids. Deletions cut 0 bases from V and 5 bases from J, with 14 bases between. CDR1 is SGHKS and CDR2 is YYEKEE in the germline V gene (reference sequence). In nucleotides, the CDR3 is TGTGCCAGCAGCTTGGCGGCGGCCGGTGGGGAGACCCAGTACTTC. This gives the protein CASSLAAAGGETQYF.